These 13 T cell receptor beta chains were sequenced from one sample in a study of regulatory T cells in long-lasting Graves disease. Time point given: newly diagnosed GD, antithyroid drugs for less than 3 months. Preparation of the TCR library used RNA extracted from PBMCs. For TCR beta, libraries came from iRepertoire HTBI primers and Arm-PCR of CDR3 regions. Each CDR3 protein is one row after TCRdb ran MiXCR on the multiplex PCR reads. The sample consists of about 540,000 distinct CDR3 sequences, roughly 14% of them appearing once. The same specimen was also included in a second study, on T cells in Graves' hyperthyroidism and ophthalmopathy.

The sample here was peripheral blood mononuclear cells (PBMCs), taken at new diagnosis, from a patient treated with antithyroid drugs. The receptors were sampled from a man aged 30-40 years with Graves disease.

The chain uses TRBV18 and TRBJ2-7; 9 bases match TRBD2. The CDR3 loop spans 17 amino acids. The V gene end was trimmed by 3 bases and the J gene end by 0 bases; junction bases not matched to a gene: 9. The V gene's germline CDR1 is KGHSH and CDR2 LQKENI. CDR3 amino acids: CASSPASGNKSSYEQYF. In nucleotides, the CDR3 is TGTGCCAGCTCACCGGCTAGCGGGAACAAGAGCTCCTACGAGCAGTACTTC.

This clonotype was picked up a small number of times. The junction departs from the called germline gene at one end, perhaps through a read error. This sequence joins TRBV2 and TRBJ2-3, with 13 bases fitting TRBD2. The CDR3 contains 17 residues. Germline assignment: CDR1 SNHLY and CDR2 FYNNEI. CDR3 sequence reads: CASTRGWTSGSTATQYF. CDR3 nucleotides: TGTGCCAGCACTCGAGGGTGGACTAGCGGGAGCACAGCTACGCAGTATTTT.

As for this clonotype: This may be a read error: a much more frequent sequence differs by one nucleotide. This rearrangement joins TRBV12-3 or TRBV12-4 to TRBJ2-1, with 8 bases that match TRBD2. The CDR3 contains 14 residues. CDR3 protein: CASSWTSRDNGQFF. CDR3 bases: TGTGCCAGCAGTTGGACTAGCCGCGACAATGGGCAGTTCTTC.

The J gene is TRBJ2-7, the V gene TRBV4-2; D might be TRBD2 (5 bases). The V end lost 1 base, the J end lost 2 bases, and 9 bases lay between the germline ends. The CDR3 contains 14 residues. In germline, CDR1 is LGHNA, CDR2 YNFKEQ. CDR3 residues: CASSQVSGTYEQYF. In DNA form, the CDR3 reads TGTGCCAGCAGCCAAGTCTCGGGGACCTACGAGCAGTACTTC.

This clonotype was seen many times. This sequence joins TRBV29-1 and TRBJ2-3, with 7 bases that match TRBD2. CDR1 and CDR2 from the germline V gene are SQVTM and ANQGSEA. The V and J ends lost 3 bases and 3 bases, in that order; junction bases with no gene match: 9. The CDR3 runs to 15 residues. CDR3 residues: CSVEIRGRGTDTQYF. In nucleotides, the CDR3 is TGCAGCGTTGAGATTCGCGGGAGAGGAACAGATACGCAGTATTTT.

This clonotype was seen a few times. The gene calls are TRBV12-5 and TRBJ1-2; D gene ambiguous. This CDR3 is built from 14 residues. Germline values: CDR1 LGHNT, CDR2 FRNRAP. Trimming pared 5 bases from V and 1 base from J, leaving 11 bases between. Here the CDR3 reads CASGLADFNYGYTF. CDR3 in DNA: TGTGCTAGTGGTCTTGCGGACTTTAACTATGGCTACACCTTC.

This clonotype has only a few counts. The chain recombines TRBV7-9 with TRBJ2-2, with D uncertain. V gave up 1 base and J gave up 2 bases, with 8 bases separating them. The V gene's germline CDR1 is SEHNR and CDR2 FQNEAQ (reference sequence). This CDR3 has 15 amino acids. This CDR3 reads CASSLVFSNTGELFF. The DNA of the CDR3 is TGTGCCAGCAGCTTAGTTTTCTCCAACACCGGGGAGCTGTTTTTT.

This clonotype was picked up many times. This rearrangement joins TRBV30 to TRBJ2-7, with D perhaps TRBD2 (6 bases). This CDR3 region has 13 residues. CDR1 GTSNPN and CDR2 SVGIG come from the germline V gene (reference sequence). Deletions cut 4 bases from V and 0 bases from J, with 10 bases between. The CDR3 DNA sequence: TGTGCCTGGATTCGGGAGAGCTCCTACGAGCAGTACTTC. This codes for CAWIRESSYEQYF.

The chain is built from TRBV3-1 and TRBJ2-5; D gene ambiguous. V was shortened by 0 bases and J by 2 bases, with 16 bases between the two germline ends. Germline lookup yields CDR1 LGHDT and CDR2 YNNKEL (reference sequence). CDR3 size: 17 residues. In DNA form, the CDR3 reads TGTGCCAGCAGCCAAGATTATATAGAAACGGTTCAAGAGACCCAGTACTTC. The encoded protein is CASSQDYIETVQETQYF.

This clonotype came up a few times. The chain uses TRBV10-3 and TRBJ1-2; D gene ambiguous. CDR3 length: 11 residues. V was trimmed by 3 bases and J by 11 bases, leaving 10 bases between them. CDR1 is ENHRY, CDR2 SYGVKD, per germline. The CDR3 DNA is TGTGCCATCAGTGATGAGGGCAGATACACCTTC. It translates to CAISDEGRYTF.

This clonotype came up many times. V and J are TRBV7-2 and TRBJ2-7; 8 bases match TRBD2. Looked up from germline, CDR1 is SGHTA and CDR2 is FQGNSA. The CDR3 spans 15 residues. J was trimmed by 4 bases and V by 4 bases; bases with no gene match: 9. In DNA, the CDR3 is TGTGCCAGCAGCTCCCTAGCGGGTCTCCCTTACGAGCAGTACTTC. Encoded protein: CASSSLAGLPYEQYF.

This chain connects TRBV6-1 to TRBJ1-1; 9 bases fit TRBD1. This CDR3 comprises 12 residues. The germline CDR1 and CDR2 sequences are MNHNS and SASEGT. The trim removed 8 bases at V and 10 bases at J, leaving 8 bases unmatched. CDR3 in amino acids: CASDRTGEGAFF. In nucleotides, the CDR3 is TGTGCCAGCGACCGGACAGGGGAGGGAGCTTTCTTT.

This clonotype was seen repeatedly, ten times or more. The chain employs TRBV12-3 or TRBV12-4 and TRBJ2-2; D is possibly TRBD1 or TRBD2 (5 bases each). V dropped 6 bases and J dropped 7 bases, with 15 bases sitting between them. This CDR3 comprises 14 residues. The CDR3 nucleotides read TGTGCCAGCAGCTTTGGGGGAATGGGCGGGGAGCTGTTTTTT. This translates into CASSFGGMGGELFF.